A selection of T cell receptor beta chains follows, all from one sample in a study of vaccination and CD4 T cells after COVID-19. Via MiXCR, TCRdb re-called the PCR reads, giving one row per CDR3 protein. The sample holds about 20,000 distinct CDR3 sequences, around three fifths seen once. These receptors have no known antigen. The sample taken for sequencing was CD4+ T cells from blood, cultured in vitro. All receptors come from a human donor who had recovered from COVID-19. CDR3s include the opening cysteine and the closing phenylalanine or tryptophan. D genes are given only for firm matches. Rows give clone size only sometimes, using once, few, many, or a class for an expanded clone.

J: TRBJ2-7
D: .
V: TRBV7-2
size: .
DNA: TGTGCCAGCAGTTCGGGACCGCTCGGCGAGCAGTACTTC
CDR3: CASSSGPLGEQYF

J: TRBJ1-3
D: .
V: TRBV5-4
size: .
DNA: TGTGCCAGCAGCTTGGGAGATTCTGGAAACACCATATATTTT
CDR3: CASSLGDSGNTIYF

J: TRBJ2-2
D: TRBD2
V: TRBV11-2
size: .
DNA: TGTGCCAGCAGCTCCTTCTCTAGCGGGAACGGGGAGCTGTTTTTT
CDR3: CASSSFSSGNGELFF

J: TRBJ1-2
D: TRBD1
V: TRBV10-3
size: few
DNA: TGTGCCATCAGGGACGGGACAGAGTATGGCTACACCTTC
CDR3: CAIRDGTEYGYTF

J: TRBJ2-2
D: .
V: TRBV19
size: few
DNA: TGTGCCAGTAGTCCCCATGGGGCCGGGGAGCTGTTTTTT
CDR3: CASSPHGAGELFF

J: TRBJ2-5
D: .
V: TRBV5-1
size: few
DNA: TGCGCCAGCAGCCTCGGGACGGTGAGACAAGAGACCCAGTACTTC
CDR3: CASSLGTVRQETQYF

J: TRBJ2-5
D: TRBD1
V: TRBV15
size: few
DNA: TGTGCCACCAGCAGTAGAACAGGGGTTCGGGGTGAGACCCAGTACTTC
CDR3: CATSSRTGVRGETQYF

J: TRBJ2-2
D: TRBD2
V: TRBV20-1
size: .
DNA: TGCAGTGCTAGAACGACTAGCGGGAGGGGGGGCACCGGGGAGCTGTTTTTT
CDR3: CSARTTSGRGGTGELFF

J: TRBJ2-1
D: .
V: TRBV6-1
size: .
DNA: TGTGCCAGCAGGCCTGGACCGAACAATGAGCAGTTCTTC
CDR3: CASRPGPNNEQFF

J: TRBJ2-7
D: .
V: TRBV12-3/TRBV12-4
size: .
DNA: TGTGCCAGCAGTTTGACAGGAGAAATCTACGAGCAGTACTTC
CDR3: CASSLTGEIYEQYF

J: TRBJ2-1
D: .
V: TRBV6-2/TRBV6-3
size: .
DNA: TGTGCCAGCTACACTGCTGGGGCCAATGAGCAGTTCTTC
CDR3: CASYTAGANEQFF